These T cell receptor beta chains were read from a single sample in a study of CD8 T cells in ankylosing spondylitis. TCRdb re-derived calls from the 5' RACE reads in MiXCR, one entry per CDR3 protein. The table shows around 890,000 distinct CDR3 sequences, with around 11% occurring only once. The sequencing sample was made of blood, either unsorted or a sorted T cell fraction (not recorded which). The receptors were sampled from a male donor with ankylosing spondylitis. Each CDR3 is given with its conserved first and last residue. D genes are given only for firm matches. A clone size is listed for some rows: how often the clone was seen (once, few, many), or a class if it is expanded.

>TRBV20-1|few|TRBJ1-6|NA
TGCAGTGCTAGAAGCGGTTCACCCCTCCACTTT
CSARSGSPLHF
>TRBV18|few|TRBJ2-2|TRBD2
TGTGCCAGCTCGCTTGGACTAGTGGCGAACACCGGGGAGCTGTTTTTT
CASSLGLVANTGELFF
>TRBV7-2|few|TRBJ2-7|NA
TGTGCCAGCAGCTCACTCGGAGGGAAGAGCTACGAGCAGTACTTC
CASSSLGGKSYEQYF
>TRBV6-2/TRBV6-3|few|TRBJ2-7|NA
TGTGCCAGCAGCAACACGGTGCACGAGCAGTACTTC
CASSNTVHEQYF
>TRBV20-1|many|TRBJ2-1|TRBD2
TGCAGTGCTCCCAGGACTAGCGGTTCCTACAATGAGCAGTTCTTC
CSAPRTSGSYNEQFF
>TRBV20-1|many|TRBJ1-2|NA
TGCAGTGCTAGAGCGTTCCTCCGACAGGCAGGTCGCTATGGCTACACCTTC
CSARAFLRQAGRYGYTF
>TRBV5-1|few|TRBJ2-7|NA
TGCGCCAGCAGCCCTTTTACGGGAGTCTTCGCCCTCTCCTACGAGCAGTACTTC
CASSPFTGVFALSYEQYF
>TRBV7-2|few|TRBJ1-6|NA
TGTGCCTCCGCTCCGGGACTGAGTGTTTCACCCCTCCACTTT
CASAPGLSVSPLHF
>TRBV12-3/TRBV12-4|few|TRBJ2-3|TRBD2
TGTGCCAGCAGTTTGCCTAGCGGGGGGTTCGCAGATACGCAGTATTTT
CASSLPSGGFADTQYF
>TRBV6-1|NA|TRBJ1-4|NA
TGTGCCAGCAGCATCTTACCGGACGGTGAAAAACTGTTTTTT
CASSILPDGEKLFF
>TRBV6-1|NA|TRBJ2-7|TRBD1
TGTGCCAGCAGTATCTCCGGGACAGGGTCCTACGAGCAGTACTTC
CASSISGTGSYEQYF
>TRBV24-1|NA|TRBJ1-4|NA
TGTGCCACCAGTGAGGGCGGGATCCGAAATGAAAAACTGTTTTTT
CATSEGGIRNEKLFF
>TRBV20-1|many|TRBJ2-7|NA
TGCAGTGCTTTCCCCAGACCATACGAGCAGTACTTC
CSAFPRPYEQYF
>TRBV5-1|few|TRBJ1-6|NA
TGCGCCAGCAGCCCGGGCACCCGGGCCTCACCCCTCCACTTT
CASSPGTRASPLHF
>TRBV20-1|few|TRBJ2-7|TRBD2
TGCAGTGCTAGGTGGACTAGCGGAGCCTACGAGCAGTACTTC
CSARWTSGAYEQYF
>TRBV6-5|NA|TRBJ2-7|NA
TGTGCCAGCAGTTCCCCGGGGGCCGGCGAGCAGTACTTC
CASSSPGAGEQYF
>TRBV12-3/TRBV12-4|many|TRBJ1-1|TRBD1
TGTGCCAGCAGTACACCCCCCCACAGGGGAAGTGAAGCTTTCTTT
CASSTPPHRGSEAFF
>TRBV20-1|few|TRBJ1-6|TRBD1
TGCAGTGCATACAGGGGGCGCACTTCACCCCTCCACTTT
CSAYRGRTSPLHF
>TRBV11-1|NA|TRBJ2-1|TRBD2
TGTGCCAGCAGCTCGAAGACCCGAGGACTAGCGGGAGTTCGACTCTACAATGAGCAGTTCTTC
CASSSKTRGLAGVRLYNEQFF
>TRBV5-1|NA|TRBJ2-7|TRBD1
TGCGCCAGCAGCTTTGTGGGGACAGGGGGCGACGAGCAGTACTTC
CASSFVGTGGDEQYF
>TRBV29-1|many|TRBJ2-7|NA
TGCAGCGCCCGAAACCTGGACGAGCAGTACTTC
CSARNLDEQYF
>TRBV7-2|many|TRBJ1-1|NA
TGTGCCAGCAGCTCCTCAGGTCTCGCTGAAGCTTTCTTT
CASSSSGLAEAFF
>TRBV6-5|NA|TRBJ2-7|TRBD1
TGTGCCAGCAGTTACGGGTACCCGGGACAGGGGAATATGGTGCAGTACTTC
CASSYGYPGQGNMVQYF
>TRBV7-9|many|TRBJ1-1|NA
TGTGCCAGCAGCCGGGACCAGAACACTGAAGCTTTCTTT
CASSRDQNTEAFF
>TRBV5-1|NA|TRBJ2-7|NA
TGCGCCAGCAGCCCTGGGGCGCGGCCCTACGAGCAGTACTTC
CASSPGARPYEQYF
>TRBV28|few|TRBJ2-5|NA
TGTGCCAGCAGTTTTGGGTGGACGGAGACCCAGTACTTC
CASSFGWTETQYF
>TRBV5-1|few|TRBJ2-2|TRBD2
TGCGCCAGCAGCATACGAGCGGGAGACATCACCGGGGAGCTGTTTTTT
CASSIRAGDITGELFF
>TRBV7-2|many|TRBJ2-7|NA
TGTGCCAGCAGCTTAAATCGGGCTAACTACGAGCAGTACTTC
CASSLNRANYEQYF
>TRBV4-3|few|TRBJ2-1|NA
TGCGCCAGCAGCCAAGGGGTTGGCTACAGCTCCTACAATGAGCAGTTCTTC
CASSQGVGYSSYNEQFF
>TRBV2|NA|TRBJ1-5|NA
TGTGCCAGCGAATCGGGTAGCAATCAGCCCCAGCATTTT
CASESGSNQPQHF
>TRBV6-2/TRBV6-3|NA|TRBJ1-2|NA
TGTGCCAGCAGGATAACAGGGTCCCCTGGCTACACCTTC
CASRITGSPGYTF
>TRBV7-8|few|TRBJ1-2|NA
TGTGCCAGCAGCTTACAGCTCAGGGTTCATGGCTACACCTTC
CASSLQLRVHGYTF
>TRBV7-9|many|TRBJ1-1|NA
TGTGCCAGCAGCTTATCAAGGGGGATGAACACTGAAGCTTTCTTT
CASSLSRGMNTEAFF
>TRBV4-2|many|TRBJ2-1|TRBD2
TGTGCCAGCAGCCAAGTGGCTAGCGGACCATACAATGAGCAGTTCTTC
CASSQVASGPYNEQFF
>TRBV4-3|NA|TRBJ2-7|TRBD2
TGCGCCAGCAGCCAAGATAATACCGCTAGCGGGCCAACCTACGAGCAGTACTTC
CASSQDNTASGPTYEQYF
>TRBV5-6|NA|TRBJ2-7|TRBD2
TGTGCCAGCAGCAACGGGAGGTTACACGAGCAGTACTTC
CASSNGRLHEQYF
>TRBV5-1|few|TRBJ1-1|TRBD1
TGCGCCAGCAGCTTTGGGGACAGGGAGCACACTGAAGCTTTCTTT
CASSFGDREHTEAFF
>TRBV18|NA|TRBJ2-3|TRBD1
TGTGCCAGCTCACCACAAGCAGGGGGCGCAGATACGCAGTATTTT
CASSPQAGGADTQYF
>TRBV4-2|few|TRBJ2-7|NA
TGTGCCAGCAGCCAAATCGCACAGATTAGCTCCTACGAGCAGTACTTC
CASSQIAQISSYEQYF
>TRBV20-1|NA|TRBJ2-7|NA
TGCAGTGCCACGGACACTGCCTACGAGCAGTACTTC
CSATDTAYEQYF
>TRBV15|NA|TRBJ2-7|NA
TGTGCCACCAGCAGAGCCCTAGGGATAGGGACCTACGAGCAGTACTTC
CATSRALGIGTYEQYF
>TRBV29-1|many|TRBJ2-7|NA
TGCAGCGCCGGAAGGGACGTCTACGAGCAGTACTTC
CSAGRDVYEQYF
>TRBV9|many|TRBJ2-7|NA
TGTGCCAGCAGCGTAGATCCCGGGAAGCCGGGCGAGCAGTACTTC
CASSVDPGKPGEQYF
>TRBV7-2|many|TRBJ2-5|NA
TGTGCCAGCAGCTCACAGTGGGGGATGGGAGAGACCCAGTACTTC
CASSSQWGMGETQYF
>TRBV10-3|many|TRBJ1-1|NA
TGTGCCATCAGTGAGTCTAAAGGGGCCGCGTACACTGAAGCTTTCTTT
CAISESKGAAYTEAFF
>TRBV20-1|many|TRBJ1-2|NA
TGCAGTGCTAGAGAAGGCCAGGGAGGTCGTGGCTACACCTTC
CSAREGQGGRGYTF